This is a list of T cell receptor beta chains from one sample in a study of T cell changes during pregnancy in multiple sclerosis. Repertoires were generated with immunoSEQ multiplex PCR, while TCRdb's copy carries only in-frame clones and drops some. This sample has some 45,000 clones, with roughly 85% found just once. The starting material was CD4+ T cells from peripheral blood mononuclear cells, obtained after pregnancy. All receptors derive from a female donor with multiple sclerosis, enrolled in a pregnancy study. Both conserved end residues are part of each CDR3. D genes are given only for firm matches. Not every row has a clone size; where given, it reads once, few, many or a size class.

j_call	d_call	v_call	clone_size	cdr3_nt	cdr3_aa
TRBJ2-5	TRBD2	TRBV5-1	few	TGCGCCAGCAGCTTGAGGCCTAGCGGGGGGGAGACCCAGTACTTC	CASSLRPSGGETQYF
TRBJ1-5	.	TRBV19	few	TGTGCCAGTAGCCAGGGGCGAGGCAATCAGCCCCAGCATTTT	CASSQGRGNQPQHF
TRBJ1-6	TRBD1	TRBV6-6	.	TGTGCCAGCGGGACAGGGTACGATAATTCACCCCTCCACTTT	CASGTGYDNSPLHF
TRBJ2-7	TRBD1	TRBV9	.	TGTGCCAGCAGCGCCACTCCGGGACAGGGGGCCTACGAGCAGTACTTC	CASSATPGQGAYEQYF
TRBJ2-1	TRBD2	TRBV5-1	once	TGCGCCAGCAGCTTGGGACTAGCGGGGGGGCCTTCTCGCCATGAGCAGTTCTTC	CASSLGLAGGPSRHEQFF
TRBJ2-7	.	TRBV18	.	TGTGCCAGCTCACCCATAGGACAGCCCAATTACGAGCAGTACTTC	CASSPIGQPNYEQYF
TRBJ1-2	TRBD1	TRBV5-4	.	TGTGCCAGCAGCCCGGGGACAGGGGGCGCCTATGGCTACACCTTC	CASSPGTGGAYGYTF
TRBJ2-3	.	TRBV7-6	.	TGTGCCAGCAGCAAAAGAGTTCTCACAGATACGCAGTATTTT	CASSKRVLTDTQYF
TRBJ1-6	TRBD1	TRBV11-2	.	TGTGCCAGCAGCCAGGGGGACTTTTCACCCCTCCACTTT	CASSQGDFSPLHF
TRBJ1-1	TRBD1	TRBV11-3	.	TGTGCCAGCAGCTTGTTTCCGTGCCCGGCGACAGGGGATATGAACACTGAAGCTTTCTTT	CASSLFPCPATGDMNTEAFF
TRBJ1-3	.	TRBV30	few	TGTGCCTGGAATCGAGGAACCAACTCTGGAAACACCATATATTTT	CAWNRGTNSGNTIYF
TRBJ2-1	TRBD2	TRBV11-2	.	TGTGCCAGCAGCATAGCGGGGGGATTATCGTGGGATGAGCAGTTCTTC	CASSIAGGLSWDEQFF
TRBJ2-1	TRBD2	TRBV5-8	.	TGTGCCAGCAGCTTGGAATGGGGCGGGGGGTACAGCAATGAGCAGTTCTTC	CASSLEWGGGYSNEQFF
TRBJ1-1	.	TRBV28	.	TGTGCCAGCAGTTTATGGGACAGGAACACTGAAGCTTTCTTT	CASSLWDRNTEAFF
TRBJ2-3	TRBD2	TRBV19	.	TGTGCCAGTAGTACCACTAGCGGGGGGAGAGATACGCAGTATTTT	CASSTTSGGRDTQYF
TRBJ2-3	TRBD2	TRBV9	.	TGTGCCAGCAGTGCCCCCCGGTGGGTAGCGGGGGTACCCCGGGAAGATACGCAGTATTTT	CASSAPRWVAGVPREDTQYF
TRBJ2-2	.	TRBV2	.	TGTGCCAGCAATAGCAGGGGGGATGGCGGGGAGCTGTTTTTT	CASNSRGDGGELFF
TRBJ1-6	TRBD1	TRBV28	once	TGTGCCAGCAGTTTATGGCAGGGGGCGGGGAACCTCCACTTT	CASSLWQGAGNLHF
TRBJ1-2	.	TRBV13	.	TGTGCCAGCCGTTCGGTGGCGCGGGGGCGAGGGGGCTACACCTTC	CASRSVARGRGGYTF
TRBJ2-6	.	TRBV7-8	.	TGTGCCAGCAGCCGGGCGGGCCTAGACTACTCTGGGGCCAACGTCCTGACTTTC	CASSRAGLDYSGANVLTF
TRBJ2-7	.	TRBV15	.	TGTGCCACCAGCAGATCCCGGGCAGGGGACTACGAGCAGTACTTC	CATSRSRAGDYEQYF
TRBJ2-7	.	TRBV4-1	.	TGCGCCAGCAGCCGCCAAGACTACAGGGCCTGGGGCGAGCAGTACTTC	CASSRQDYRAWGEQYF
TRBJ1-5	.	TRBV2	.	TGTGCCAGCAGTCTACAGGGTATTCAGCCCCAGCATTTT	CASSLQGIQPQHF
TRBJ1-4	.	TRBV4-1	.	TGCGCCAGCAGCCAAGGTGCCTCCCTGGCCGAAAAACTGTTTTTT	CASSQGASLAEKLFF
TRBJ1-5	.	TRBV21-1	.	TGTGCCAGCACCGAAACACCCGGGACAGGGGGAGGACGGAGCAATCAGCCCCAGCATTTT	CASTETPGTGGGRSNQPQHF
TRBJ2-5	.	TRBV6-5	.	TGTGCCAGCAGCCCCCTCAGGGCCTGGGAGACCCAGTACTTC	CASSPLRAWETQYF
TRBJ1-2	TRBD1	TRBV29-1	.	TGCAGCGTTGACCAAACCGGGACAGGTCTGGGCTATGGCTACACCTTC	CSVDQTGTGLGYGYTF
TRBJ2-4	TRBD1	TRBV11-2	.	TGTGCCAGCAGCTTAAGGACAGGGGCTTCCAAAAACATTCAGTACTTC	CASSLRTGASKNIQYF
TRBJ1-5	TRBD1	TRBV2	.	TGTGCCGGGGCCGGGACAGGGAATCAGCCCCAGCATTTT	CAGAGTGNQPQHF